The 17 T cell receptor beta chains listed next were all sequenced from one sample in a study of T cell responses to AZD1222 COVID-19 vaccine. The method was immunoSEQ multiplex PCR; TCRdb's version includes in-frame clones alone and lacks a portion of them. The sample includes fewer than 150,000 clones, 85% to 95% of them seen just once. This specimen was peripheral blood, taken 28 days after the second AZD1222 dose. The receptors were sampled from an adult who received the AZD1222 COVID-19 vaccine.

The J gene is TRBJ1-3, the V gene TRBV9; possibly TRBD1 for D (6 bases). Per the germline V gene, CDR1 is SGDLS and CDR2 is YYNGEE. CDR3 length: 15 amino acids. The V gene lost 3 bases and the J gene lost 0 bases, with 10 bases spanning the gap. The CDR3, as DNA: TGTGCCAGCAGCGCCACAGGGAACTCTGGAAACACCATATATTTT. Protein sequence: CASSATGNSGNTIYF.

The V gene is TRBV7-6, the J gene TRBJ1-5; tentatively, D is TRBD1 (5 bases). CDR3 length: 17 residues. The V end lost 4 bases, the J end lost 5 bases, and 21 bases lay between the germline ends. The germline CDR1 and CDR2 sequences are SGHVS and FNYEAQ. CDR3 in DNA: TGTGCCAGCAGCTCTGCTCCCCACCGACAGCAGGATCAGCCCCAGCATTTT. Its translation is CASSSAPHRQQDQPQHF.

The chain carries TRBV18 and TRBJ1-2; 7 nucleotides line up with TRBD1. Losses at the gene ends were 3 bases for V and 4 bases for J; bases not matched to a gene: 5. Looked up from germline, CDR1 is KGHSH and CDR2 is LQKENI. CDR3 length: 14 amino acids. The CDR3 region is CASSPGQYSYGYTF. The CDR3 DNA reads TGTGCCAGCTCACCGGGACAGTACAGCTATGGCTACACCTTC. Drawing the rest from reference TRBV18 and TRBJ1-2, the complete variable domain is NAGVMQNPRHLVRRRGQEARLRCSPMKGHSHVYWYRQLPEEGLKFMVYLQKENIIDESGMPKERFSAEFPKEGPSILRIQQVVRGDSAAYFCASSPGQYSYGYTFGSGTRLTVV.

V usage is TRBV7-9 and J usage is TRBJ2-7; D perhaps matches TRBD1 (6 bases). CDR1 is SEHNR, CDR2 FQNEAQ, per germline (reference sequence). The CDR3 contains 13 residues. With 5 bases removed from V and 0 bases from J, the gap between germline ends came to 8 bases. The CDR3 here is CASSPRGSYEQYF. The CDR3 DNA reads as TGTGCCAGCAGCCCCAGGGGCTCCTACGAGCAGTACTTC.

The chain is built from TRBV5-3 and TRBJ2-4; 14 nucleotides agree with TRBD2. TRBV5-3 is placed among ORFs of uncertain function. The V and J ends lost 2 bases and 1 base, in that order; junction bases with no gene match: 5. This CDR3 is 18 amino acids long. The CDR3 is CARSFRLAGGLAKNIQYF. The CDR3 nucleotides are TGTGCCAGAAGCTTCCGACTAGCGGGAGGGCTCGCCAAAAACATTCAGTACTTC.

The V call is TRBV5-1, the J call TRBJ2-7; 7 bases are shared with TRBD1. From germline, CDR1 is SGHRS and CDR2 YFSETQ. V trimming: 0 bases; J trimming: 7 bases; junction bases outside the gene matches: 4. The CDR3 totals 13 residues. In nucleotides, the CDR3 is TGCGCCAGCAGCTTGGGACAGGGTATGGAGCAGTACTTC. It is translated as CASSLGQGMEQYF.

The CDR3 DNA sequence: TGTGCCAGCCGGGACAGGGAAAGCAATCAGCCCCAGCATTTT. Translation gives CASRDRESNQPQHF. The V and J genes are TRBV2 and TRBJ1-5, with 9 bases fitting TRBD1. The J segment lost 1 base and the V segment lost 8 bases, leaving 3 bases of the junction unmatched. CDR1 is SNHLY, CDR2 FYNNEI, per germline. The CDR3 extends over 14 amino acids.

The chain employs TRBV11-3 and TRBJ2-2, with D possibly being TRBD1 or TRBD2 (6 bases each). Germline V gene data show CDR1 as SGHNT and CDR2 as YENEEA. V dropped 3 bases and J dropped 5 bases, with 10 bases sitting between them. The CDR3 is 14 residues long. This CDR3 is CASSLGGQTGELFF. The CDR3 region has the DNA TGTGCCAGCAGCTTGGGGGGACAAACCGGGGAGCTGTTTTTT. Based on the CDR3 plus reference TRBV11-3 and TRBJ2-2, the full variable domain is EAGVVQSPRYKIIEKKQPVAFWCNPISGHNTLYWYLQNLGQGPELLIRYENEEAVDDSQLPKDRFSAERLKGVDSTLKIQPAELGDSAVYLCASSLGGQTGELFFGEGSRLTVL.

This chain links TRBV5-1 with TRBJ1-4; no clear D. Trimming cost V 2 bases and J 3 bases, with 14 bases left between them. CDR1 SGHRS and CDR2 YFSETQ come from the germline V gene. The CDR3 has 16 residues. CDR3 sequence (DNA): TGCGCCAGCAGCTTAGGCGGGTCGGGTCCTAATGAAAAACTGTTTTTT. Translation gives CASSLGGSGPNEKLFF.

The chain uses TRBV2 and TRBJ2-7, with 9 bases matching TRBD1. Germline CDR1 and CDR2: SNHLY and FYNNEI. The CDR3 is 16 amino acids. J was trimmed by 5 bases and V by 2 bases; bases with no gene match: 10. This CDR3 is CASSEIGGDRVHEQYF. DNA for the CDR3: TGTGCCAGCAGTGAAATTGGTGGGGACAGGGTCCACGAGCAGTACTTC.

The CDR3 DNA sequence: TGTGCCAGCAGTGAAGCGAGGACGGTTATATACGAGCAGTACTTC. Residues: CASSEARTVIYEQYF. The rearrangement uses TRBV2 and TRBJ2-7; D unresolved. Trimming took off 0 bases at V and 4 bases at J, with 13 bases between the two ends. Per the germline V gene, CDR1 is SNHLY and CDR2 is FYNNEI. The CDR3 has 15 amino acids.

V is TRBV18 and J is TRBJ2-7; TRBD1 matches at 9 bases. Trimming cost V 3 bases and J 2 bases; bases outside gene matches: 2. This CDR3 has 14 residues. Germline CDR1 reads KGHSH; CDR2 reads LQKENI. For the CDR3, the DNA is TGTGCCAGCTCACCGGGACAGGGTACCTACGAGCAGTACTTC. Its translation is CASSPGQGTYEQYF.

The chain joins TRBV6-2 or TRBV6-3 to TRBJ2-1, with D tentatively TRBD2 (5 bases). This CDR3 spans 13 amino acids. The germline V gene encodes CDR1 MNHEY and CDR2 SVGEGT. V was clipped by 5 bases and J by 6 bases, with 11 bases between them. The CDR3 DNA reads TGTGCCAGCAGTAACACTAGGGCCAATGAGCAGTTCTTC. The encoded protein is CASSNTRANEQFF.

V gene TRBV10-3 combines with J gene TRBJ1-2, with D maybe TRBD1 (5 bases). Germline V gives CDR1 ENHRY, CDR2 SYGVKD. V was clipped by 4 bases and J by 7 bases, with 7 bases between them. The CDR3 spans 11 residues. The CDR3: CAISGDSGYTF. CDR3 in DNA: TGTGCCATCAGTGGCGACAGTGGCTACACCTTC.

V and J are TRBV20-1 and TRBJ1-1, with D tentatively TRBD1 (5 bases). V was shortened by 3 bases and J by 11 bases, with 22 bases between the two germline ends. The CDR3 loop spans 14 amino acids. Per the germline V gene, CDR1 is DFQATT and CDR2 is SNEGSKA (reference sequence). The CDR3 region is CSASSGAGGSHAFF. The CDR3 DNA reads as TGCAGTGCTAGTAGTGGCGCGGGGGGGAGTCACGCTTTCTTT.

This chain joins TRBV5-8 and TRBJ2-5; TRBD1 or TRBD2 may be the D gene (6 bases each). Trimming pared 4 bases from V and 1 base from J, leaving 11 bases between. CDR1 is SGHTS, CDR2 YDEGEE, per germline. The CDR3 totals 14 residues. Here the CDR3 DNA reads TGTGCCAGCAGCCTCGGGGGCCCCCAAGAGACCCAGTACTTC. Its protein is CASSLGGPQETQYF.

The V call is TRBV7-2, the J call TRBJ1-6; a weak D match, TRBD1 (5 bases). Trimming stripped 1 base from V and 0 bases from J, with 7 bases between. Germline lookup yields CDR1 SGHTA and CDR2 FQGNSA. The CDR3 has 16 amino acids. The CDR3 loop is CASSLDGGSYNSPLHF. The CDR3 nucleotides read TGTGCCAGCAGCTTAGATGGGGGCTCCTATAATTCACCCCTCCACTTT.